One and the same sample provided the 28 T cell receptor beta chains below, sequenced in a study of control samples from healthy donors and cancer patients. The method was immunoSEQ multiplex PCR; TCRdb's version includes in-frame clones alone and lacks a portion of them. Among around 100,000 clones listed, 70% to 90% were seen once. Source material: blood. These receptors came from a man under 40 in good health.

The chain couples TRBV2 to TRBJ2-3; unclear D gene. Trimming removed 4 bases from V and 2 bases from J, with 10 bases in between. The CDR3 contains 14 residues. CDR1 is SNHLY, CDR2 FYNNEI, per germline. The CDR3 coding sequence is TGTGCCAGCAGTGCGATGGCCTACACAGATACGCAGTATTTT. This translates into CASSAMAYTDTQYF.

The chain uses TRBV10-3 and TRBJ1-3; D gene uncertain. The CDR3 extends over 15 amino acids. Trimming took 3 bases from V and 0 from J, leaving 9 bases between them. CDR1 and CDR2 (germline): ENHRY, SYGVKD. The CDR3 DNA follows: TGTGCCATCAGTGATCACCAAGGCTCTGGAAACACCATATATTTT. It encodes CAISDHQGSGNTIYF.

This chain joins TRBV6-1 and TRBJ2-4, with D unresolved. The CDR3 sequence is 12 residues long. Trimming removed 2 bases from V and 7 bases from J, with 6 bases in between. The V gene's germline CDR1 is MNHNS and CDR2 SASEGT. In DNA, the CDR3 is TGTGCCAGCAGTGAACTTGGGAACATTCAGTACTTC. Translation: CASSELGNIQYF.

A single count supports this clone. The chain combines TRBV2 with TRBJ2-5; 8 bases align to TRBD1. CDR3 size: 14 residues. J lost 2 bases, V lost 3 bases, and 2 bases had no gene match. Germline CDR1 is SNHLY and CDR2 is FYNNEI. The CDR3 coding sequence is TGTGCCAGCAGTGATAACAGGGGGCAAGAGACCCAGTACTTC. As protein: CASSDNRGQETQYF.

V and J are TRBV7-9 and TRBJ2-3; 7 nucleotides agree with TRBD1. J lost 3 bases, V lost 5 bases, and 11 bases had no gene match. Per germline, CDR1 SEHNR and CDR2 FQNEAQ (reference sequence). CDR3 length: 16 amino acids. The CDR3 DNA follows: TGTGCCAGCAGCCCATCAAGGACAGGCATAACAGATACGCAGTATTTT. Protein sequence: CASSPSRTGITDTQYF. The variable domain in full, completed from reference TRBV7-9 and TRBJ2-3, reads DTGVSQNPRHKITKRGQNVTFRCDPISEHNRLYWYRQTLGQGPEFLTYFQNEAQLEKSRLLSDRFSAERPKGSFSTLEIQRTEQGDSAMYLCASSPSRTGITDTQYFGPGTRLTVL.

The J gene is TRBJ1-1, the V gene TRBV28; weak D call: TRBD1 (6 bases). This CDR3 is built from 16 residues. V dropped 2 bases and J dropped 1 base, with 14 bases sitting between them. Germline CDR1 and CDR2: MDHEN and SYDVKM. CDR3 residues: CASSLGGPGQNTEAFF. The CDR3 coding sequence is TGTGCCAGCAGTTTAGGGGGACCGGGACAGAACACTGAAGCTTTCTTT.

This chain connects TRBV24-1 to TRBJ2-2, with TRBD1 identical over 10 bases. Germline V lookup: CDR1 KGHDR, CDR2 SFDVKD. The CDR3 extends over 16 amino acids. Trimming removed 5 bases from V and 6 bases from J; junction bases left unmatched: 8. The CDR3 DNA reads as TGTGCCACCAGTGCCGGGCGGGACAGGGGAGCCGGGGAGCTGTTTTTT. Translated, it gives CATSAGRDRGAGELFF.

This clone showed up just a few times. The chain combines TRBV27 with TRBJ1-1; no clear D. The CDR3 is 13 residues long. CDR1 and CDR2 (germline): MNHEY, SMNVEV (reference sequence). The V and J ends lost 3 bases and 1 base respectively, with 6 bases between them. DNA of the CDR3: TGTGCCAGCAGTTTCGTTGCGAACACTGAAGCTTTCTTT. Its protein is CASSFVANTEAFF.

In DNA, the CDR3 is TGTGCCAGTGGGAAGGGGGATTCTGGGGCCAACGTCCTGACTTTC. This sequence encodes CASGKGDSGANVLTF. The V call is TRBV19, the J call TRBJ2-6, with D perhaps TRBD1 (6 bases). Germline CDR1 reads LNHDA; CDR2 reads SQIVND (reference sequence). The V end was cut by 8 bases, the J end by 1 base, with 12 bases between. This CDR3 region has 15 residues.

The rearrangement links TRBV11-2 to TRBJ2-6, with D possibly TRBD2 on 5 matching bases. From germline, CDR1 is SGHAT and CDR2 FQNNGV. This CDR3 contains 17 residues. The ends were cut back, 1 base at V and 0 bases at J, with 10 bases in the middle. Here the CDR3 reads CASSLGSGLSGANVLTF. Written as DNA, the CDR3 is TGTGCCAGCAGCTTAGGATCAGGACTCTCTGGGGCCAACGTCCTGACTTTC.

The V gene is TRBV5-5, the J gene TRBJ2-1; TRBD2 agrees at 8 bases. There are 15 residues in the CDR3. Germline trimming cut 4 bases from V and 4 bases from J; bases unmatched to any gene: 7. The germline V gene has CDR1 SGHKS and CDR2 YYEKEE (reference sequence). This CDR3 is CASSIERESYNEQFF. As DNA, the CDR3 is TGTGCCAGCAGCATAGAGCGGGAGTCTTACAATGAGCAGTTCTTC.

This clone turned up a few times. The rearrangement joins TRBV11-3 to TRBJ2-7, with D perhaps given as TRBD1 or TRBD2 (5 bases each). The ends were cut back, 0 bases at V and 0 bases at J, with 18 bases in the middle. Germline CDR1 SGHNT, CDR2 YENEEA. This CDR3 has 18 residues. The CDR3, as DNA: TGTGCCAGCAGCTTAGAGAGGGGTGGATCAGTCTACTCCTACGAGCAGTACTTC. It specifies CASSLERGGSVYSYEQYF.

The rearrangement uses TRBV29-1 and TRBJ1-3; D ambiguous. The germline V gene encodes CDR1 SQVTM and CDR2 ANQGSEA. Trimming took 8 bases from V and 4 from J, leaving 9 bases between them. The CDR3 is 11 residues long. The CDR3 reads CSSGSGNTIYF. DNA of the CDR3: TGCAGCTCCGGTAGCGGAAACACCATATATTTT.

V gene TRBV21-1 combines with J gene TRBJ1-2; the table assigns TRBD1, which was not confirmed against the DNA. TRBV21-1 is a pseudogene segment. The CDR3 is made up of 16 amino acids. DNA for the CDR3: TGTGCCAGCAGCAAAGCGCAGGACAGGGGGCGCCTCGGCTACACCTTC. It yields the protein CASSKAQDRGRLGYTF.

This clone was counted once. This chain connects TRBV11-3 to TRBJ2-7, with D perhaps TRBD2 (6 bases). The V end lost 1 base, the J end lost 4 bases, and 14 bases lay between the germline ends. Germline CDR1 reads SGHNT; CDR2 reads YENEEA. The CDR3 has 15 residues. The CDR3 nucleotides are TGTGCCAGCAGCTTAGCCGGAGGGCCTCAGTACGAGCAGTACTTC. Its translation is CASSLAGGPQYEQYF.

This clone occurred a few times. V is TRBV4-1 and J is TRBJ1-6; no clear D gene. V was clipped by 0 bases and J by 12 bases, with 18 bases between them. From germline, CDR1 is MGHRA and CDR2 YSYEKL. This CDR3 comprises 16 residues. The CDR3 is CASSQEGGQFIIPLHF. The CDR3 bases are TGCGCCAGCAGCCAAGAAGGAGGGCAGTTCATTATACCCCTCCACTTT.

This clone was found a few times. The chain recombines TRBV3-1 (or the pseudogene TRBV3-2) with TRBJ2-5, with 9 positions matching TRBD1. Trimming took 1 base from V and 5 from J; bases not matched to a gene: 17. The CDR3 has 19 residues. In germline, CDR1 is LGHDT, CDR2 YNNKEL (reference sequence). The CDR3 loop reads CASSQGDFTGTGRRETQYF. CDR3 bases: TGTGCCAGCAGCCAAGGGGATTTCACCGGGACAGGGCGCCGGGAGACCCAGTACTTC.

The chain links TRBV4-2 to TRBJ2-5; 9 nucleotides agree with TRBD1. This CDR3 is 14 amino acids long. The J segment lost 3 bases and the V segment lost 3 bases, leaving 2 bases of the junction unmatched. CDR1 LGHNA and CDR2 YNFKEQ come from the germline V gene. CDR3 residues: CASSHDRGEETQYF. Written as DNA, the CDR3 is TGTGCCAGCAGCCACGACAGGGGGGAAGAGACCCAGTACTTC.

The chain has TRBV5-1 and TRBJ2-7; 16 positions match TRBD2. J gave up 1 base and V 2 bases, and 12 bases lay outside the gene matches. This CDR3 comprises 20 residues. Germline-derived CDR1 and CDR2 are SGHRS and YFSETQ. The CDR3 spells CASSFFSSPGLAGGSYEQYF. The CDR3 coding sequence is TGCGCCAGCAGCTTTTTTTCCTCCCCGGGACTAGCGGGAGGGTCCTACGAGCAGTACTTC.

The chain recombines TRBV19 with TRBJ1-2, with D unclear. Looked up from germline, CDR1 is LNHDA and CDR2 is SQIVND (reference sequence). This CDR3 region has 12 residues. The CDR3 loop reads CATRSNPNGYTF. The CDR3 DNA is TGTGCTACCAGAAGCAACCCTAATGGCTACACCTTC.

The chain combines TRBV15 with TRBJ2-3, with 12 positions matching TRBD2. This CDR3 is 14 amino acids long. Losses at the gene ends were 4 bases for V and 5 bases for J; bases not matched to a gene: 1. Germline CDR1 and CDR2: LNHNV and YYDKDF (reference sequence). This chain's CDR3 is CATSMGLAGDTQYF. The CDR3 coding sequence is TGTGCCACCAGCATGGGACTAGCGGGAGATACGCAGTATTTT.

CDR3 sequence: CARSLGGRAYEQFF. DNA of the CDR3: TGTGCCAGAAGCTTGGGCGGGAGGGCCTATGAGCAGTTCTTC. The gene calls are TRBV5-3 and TRBJ2-1; TRBD2 agrees at 9 bases. Being an ORF, TRBV5-3 has a function that is uncertain. V dropped 0 bases and J dropped 8; count of bases not matched to a gene: 3. This CDR3 spans 14 amino acids.

The chain recombines TRBV27 with TRBJ1-2, with a possible D match to TRBD1 (6 bases). CDR3 length: 14 amino acids. The germline CDR1 and CDR2 sequences are MNHEY and SMNVEV (reference sequence). V dropped 4 bases and J dropped 3 bases, with 12 bases sitting between them. The CDR3 reads CASSSTGMDYGYTF. The CDR3 DNA follows: TGTGCCAGCAGTTCAACAGGGATGGACTATGGCTACACCTTC.

The V call is TRBV5-1, the J call TRBJ2-1; the match to TRBD2 covers 9 bases. This CDR3 spans 13 amino acids. V lost 7 bases and J lost 9; bases outside the gene matches: 8. Germline V gene sequence: CDR1 SGHRS, CDR2 YFSETQ. Here the CDR3 DNA reads TGCGCCAGCGGGCCCTTTAGCGGGGGTGAGCAGTTCTTC. Translating it yields CASGPFSGGEQFF.

The V gene is TRBV4-3, the J gene TRBJ1-2; TRBD1 matches 11 bases. After removal of 3 bases from V and 8 bases from J, the junction contained 11 bases not matched to a gene. The CDR3 runs to 16 residues. Per the germline V gene, CDR1 is LGHNA and CDR2 is YSLEER. The CDR3 nucleotides read TGCGCCAGCAGCCATCGGCGGGGACAGGGGGACGACGGCTACACCTTC. Its translation: CASSHRRGQGDDGYTF.

This clone was detected only once. An end of the junction does not agree with germline; a read error may underlie this. This chain joins TRBV19 and TRBJ1-5, with D maybe TRBD1 (5 bases). This CDR3 comprises 11 residues. Germline loops: CDR1 LNHDA, CDR2 SQIVND (reference sequence). The CDR3 loop is CASGGNRPQHF. CDR3 bases: TGTGCCAGTGGGGGTAATCGGCCCCAGCATTTT.

The chain couples TRBV7-8 to TRBJ2-1; D unresolved. This CDR3 comprises 16 residues. Between the trimmed V and J ends, which lost 1 base and 0 bases, there was a span of 10 bases. Germline V gene data show CDR1 as SGHVS and CDR2 as FQNEAQ. CDR3 sequence: CASSLGTASSYNEQFF. Here the CDR3 DNA reads TGTGCCAGCAGCTTAGGGACGGCCAGCTCCTACAATGAGCAGTTCTTC.

The rearrangement links TRBV2 to TRBJ2-3; TRBD1 agrees at 7 bases. Germline-derived CDR1 and CDR2 are SNHLY and FYNNEI. The trim removed 6 bases at V and 2 bases at J, leaving 8 bases unmatched. The CDR3 extends over 15 amino acids. DNA of the CDR3: TGTGCCAGCAGAGCCAGACAGGGCCCCACAGATACGCAGTATTTT. It specifies CASRARQGPTDTQYF.